This paragraph reports one T cell receptor (beta chain). Germline assignment: CDR1 SEHNR and CDR2 FQNEAQ (reference sequence). V gave up 5 bases and J gave up 7 bases, with 18 bases separating them. The CDR3 consists of 15 residues. The data belong to a study of beta chain features in type 1 diabetes. Sorting produced populations that all topped 95% purity. The isolated RNA, all of it, was reverse transcribed, so expressed TCRB transcripts were what got sequenced. Assay: immunoSEQ multiplex PCR; the TCRdb copy retains only in-frame clones and omits some. The top ten hold about 0.025% of the sample, which has over 700,000 clones, under 20% seen once.

The receptor was isolated from a woman aged 18 to 35 in good health. The material sequenced was naive CD4+ T cells from blood. The chain carries TRBV7-9 and TRBJ2-1; no definite D call. Written as DNA, the CDR3 is TGTGCCAGCAGCCCCGGGTCATCCCCGTTGAATGAGCAGTTCTTC. This translates into CASSPGSSPLNEQFF. The full variable domain, completed using reference TRBV7-9 and TRBJ2-1, is DTGVSQNPRHKITKRGQNVTFRCDPISEHNRLYWYRQTLGQGPEFLTYFQNEAQLEKSRLLSDRFSAERPKGSFSTLEIQRTEQGDSAMYLCASSPGSSPLNEQFFGPGTRLTVL.